This TCR beta chain emerged from a study of T cell repertoires and HLA-DP antigens. Of note for this clone: Antigen unknown.

Clones were sequenced by immunoSEQ multiplex PCR, and TCRdb holds only the in-frame ones, with some missing. The sample holds roughly 120,000 clones; 85% to 95% are singletons and the top ten take about 0.25%. The trim removed 0 bases at V and 0 bases at J, leaving 1 base unmatched. The V gene's germline CDR1 is SGHTA and CDR2 FQGNSA. This CDR3 is 15 amino acids long. The chain employs TRBV7-2 and TRBJ1-1, with TRBD1 matching over 7 bases. The origin of this receptor is a woman under 30 in good health and CMV-seronegative. The sample consisted of CD4+ T cells from PBMCs. This CDR3 is CASSLAGQVNTEAFF. The CDR3 nucleotides are TGTGCCAGCAGCTTAGCCGGACAGGTGAACACTGAAGCTTTCTTT. Using reference TRBV7-2 and TRBJ1-1 for the parts outside the CDR3, the full variable domain is GAGVSQSPSNKVTEKGKDVELRCDPISGHTALYWYRQSLGQGLEFLIYFQGNSAPDKSGLPSDRFSAERTGGSVSTLTIQRTQQEDSAVYLCASSLAGQVNTEAFFGQGTRLTVV.